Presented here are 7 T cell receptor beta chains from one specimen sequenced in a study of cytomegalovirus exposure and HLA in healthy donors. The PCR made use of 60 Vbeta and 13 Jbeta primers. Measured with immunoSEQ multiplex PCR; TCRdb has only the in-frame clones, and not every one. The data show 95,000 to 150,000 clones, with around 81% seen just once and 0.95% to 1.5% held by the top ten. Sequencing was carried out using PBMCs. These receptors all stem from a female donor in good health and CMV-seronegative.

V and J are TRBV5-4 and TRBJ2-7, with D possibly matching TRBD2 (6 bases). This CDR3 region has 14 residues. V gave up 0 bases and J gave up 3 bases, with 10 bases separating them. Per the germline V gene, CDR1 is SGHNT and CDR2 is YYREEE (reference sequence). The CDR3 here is CASSLGLGGYEQYF. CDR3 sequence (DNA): TGTGCCAGCAGCTTGGGACTAGGAGGCTACGAGCAGTACTTC. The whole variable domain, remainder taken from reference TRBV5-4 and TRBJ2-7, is ETGVTQSPTHLIKTRGQQVTLRCSSQSGHNTVSWYQQALGQGPQFIFQYYREEENGRGNFPPRFSGLQFPNYSSELNVNALELDDSALYLCASSLGLGGYEQYFGPGTRLTVT.

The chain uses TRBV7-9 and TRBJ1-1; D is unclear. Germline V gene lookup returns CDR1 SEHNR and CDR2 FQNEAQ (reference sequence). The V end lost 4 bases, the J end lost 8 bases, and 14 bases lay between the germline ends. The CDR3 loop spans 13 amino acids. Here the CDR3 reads CASSSPEQQEAFF. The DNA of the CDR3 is TGTGCCAGCAGCTCCCCCGAGCAACAGGAAGCTTTCTTT.

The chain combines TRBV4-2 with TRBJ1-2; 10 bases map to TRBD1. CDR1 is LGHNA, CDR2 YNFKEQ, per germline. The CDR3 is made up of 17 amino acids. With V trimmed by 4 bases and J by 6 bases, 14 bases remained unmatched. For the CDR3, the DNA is TGTGCCAGCAGCCCAGCCGGGACAGGGGCACAGGTCGATGGCTACACCTTC. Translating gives CASSPAGTGAQVDGYTF.

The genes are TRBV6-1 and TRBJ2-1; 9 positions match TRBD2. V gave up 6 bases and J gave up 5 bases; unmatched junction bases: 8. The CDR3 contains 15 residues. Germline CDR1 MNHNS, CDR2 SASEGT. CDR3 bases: TGTGCCAGCAGGAGCTATTCTAGCGGGAACAATGAGCAGTTCTTC. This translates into CASRSYSSGNNEQFF.

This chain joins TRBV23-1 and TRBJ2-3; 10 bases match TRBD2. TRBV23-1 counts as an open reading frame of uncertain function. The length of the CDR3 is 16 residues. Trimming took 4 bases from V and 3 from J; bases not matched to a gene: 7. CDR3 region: CASSPPSGSSTDTQYF. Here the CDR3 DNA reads TGCGCCAGCAGTCCCCCTAGCGGGAGTTCTACAGATACGCAGTATTTT.

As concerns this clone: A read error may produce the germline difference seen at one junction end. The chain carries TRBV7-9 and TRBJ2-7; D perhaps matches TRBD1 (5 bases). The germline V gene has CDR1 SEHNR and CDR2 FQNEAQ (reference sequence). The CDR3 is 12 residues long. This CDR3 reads CSSSQGSYEQYF. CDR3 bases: TGTTCCAGCAGCCAGGGCTCGTACGAGCAGTACTTC.

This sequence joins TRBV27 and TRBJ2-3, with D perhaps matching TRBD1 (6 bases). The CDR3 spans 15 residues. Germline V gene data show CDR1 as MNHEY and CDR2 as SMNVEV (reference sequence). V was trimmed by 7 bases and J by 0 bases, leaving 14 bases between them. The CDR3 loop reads CASTDGTTSTDTQYF. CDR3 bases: TGTGCCAGCACAGATGGGACAACGAGCACAGATACGCAGTATTTT.